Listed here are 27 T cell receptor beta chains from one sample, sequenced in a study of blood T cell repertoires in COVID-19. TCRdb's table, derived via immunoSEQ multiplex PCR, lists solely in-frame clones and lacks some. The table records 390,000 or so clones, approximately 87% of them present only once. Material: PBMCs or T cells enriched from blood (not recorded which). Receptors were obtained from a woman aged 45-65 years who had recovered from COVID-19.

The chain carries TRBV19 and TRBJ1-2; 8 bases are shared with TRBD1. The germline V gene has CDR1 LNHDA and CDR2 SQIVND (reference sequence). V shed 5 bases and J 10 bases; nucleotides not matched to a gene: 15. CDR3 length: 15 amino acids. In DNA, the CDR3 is TGTGCCAGTAGTCCCGACTGGAGGACAGGGTATTCCTACACCTTC. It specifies CASSPDWRTGYSYTF.

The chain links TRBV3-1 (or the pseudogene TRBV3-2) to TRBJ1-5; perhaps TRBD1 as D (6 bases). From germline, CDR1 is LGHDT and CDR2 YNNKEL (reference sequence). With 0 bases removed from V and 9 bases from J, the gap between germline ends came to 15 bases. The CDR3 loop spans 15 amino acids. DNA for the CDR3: TGTGCCAGCAGCCAAGACGCCGGAACAGGGAGGCCCCAGCATTTT. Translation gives CASSQDAGTGRPQHF.

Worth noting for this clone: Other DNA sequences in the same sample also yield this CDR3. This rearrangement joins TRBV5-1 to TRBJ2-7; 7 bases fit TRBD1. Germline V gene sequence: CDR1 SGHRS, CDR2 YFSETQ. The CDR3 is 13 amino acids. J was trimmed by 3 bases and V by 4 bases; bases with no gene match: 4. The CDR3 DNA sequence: TGCGCCAGCAGCCCGACAGGGAACTACGAGCAGTACTTC. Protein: CASSPTGNYEQYF.

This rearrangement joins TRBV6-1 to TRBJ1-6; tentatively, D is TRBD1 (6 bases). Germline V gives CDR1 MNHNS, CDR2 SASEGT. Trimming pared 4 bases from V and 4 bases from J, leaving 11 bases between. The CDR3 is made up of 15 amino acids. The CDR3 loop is CASSGQAPYNSPLHF. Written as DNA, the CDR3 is TGTGCCAGCAGTGGACAGGCCCCATATAATTCACCCCTCCACTTT.

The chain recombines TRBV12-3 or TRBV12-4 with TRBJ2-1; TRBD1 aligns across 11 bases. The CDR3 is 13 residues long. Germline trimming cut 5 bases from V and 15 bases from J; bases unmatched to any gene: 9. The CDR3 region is CASSPGQGAQPFF. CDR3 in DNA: TGTGCCAGCAGTCCCGGACAGGGGGCGCAACCGTTCTTC.

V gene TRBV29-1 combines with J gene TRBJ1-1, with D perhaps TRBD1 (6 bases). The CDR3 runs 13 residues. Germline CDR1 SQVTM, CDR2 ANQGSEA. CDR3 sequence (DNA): TGCCGAGCAGGGGACGCGGATTTCACTGAAGCTTTCTTT. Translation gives CRAGDADFTEAFF. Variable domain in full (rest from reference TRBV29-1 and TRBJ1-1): SAVISQKPSRDICQRGTSLTIQCQVDSQVTMMFWYRQQPGQSLTLIATANQGSEATYESGFVIDKFPISRPNLTFSTLTVSNMSPEDSSIYLCRAGDADFTEAFFGQGTRLTVV.

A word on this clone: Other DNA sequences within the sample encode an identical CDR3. DNA of the CDR3: TGTGCCAGCAGTTTGGGCCCAGGAAACACCATATATTTT. Translated: CASSLGPGNTIYF. The chain combines TRBV12-3 or TRBV12-4 with TRBJ1-3; no clear D. This CDR3 spans 13 amino acids. V was shortened by 3 bases and J by 4 bases, with 7 bases between the two germline ends.

The CDR3 loop reads CAIMPGSMNTEAFF. The CDR3 nucleotides read TGTGCCATCATGCCAGGCTCAATGAACACTGAAGCTTTCTTT. The chain recombines TRBV10-3 with TRBJ1-1; D remains unclear. V was clipped by 7 bases and J by 0 bases, with 12 bases between them. Germline lookup yields CDR1 ENHRY and CDR2 SYGVKD. The CDR3 consists of 14 residues.

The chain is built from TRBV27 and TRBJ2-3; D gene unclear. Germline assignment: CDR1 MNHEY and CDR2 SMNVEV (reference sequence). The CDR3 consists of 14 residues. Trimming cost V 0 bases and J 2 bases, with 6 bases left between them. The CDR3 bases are TGTGCCAGCAGTTTATCATCAAACACAGATACGCAGTATTTT. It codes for CASSLSSNTDTQYF.

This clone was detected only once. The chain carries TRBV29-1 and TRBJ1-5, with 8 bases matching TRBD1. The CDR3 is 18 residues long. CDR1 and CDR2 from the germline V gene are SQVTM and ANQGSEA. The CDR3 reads CTGSEDREGGYSNQPQHF. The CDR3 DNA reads TGCACCGGTTCAGAGGACAGGGAGGGAGGGTATAGCAATCAGCCCCAGCATTTT.

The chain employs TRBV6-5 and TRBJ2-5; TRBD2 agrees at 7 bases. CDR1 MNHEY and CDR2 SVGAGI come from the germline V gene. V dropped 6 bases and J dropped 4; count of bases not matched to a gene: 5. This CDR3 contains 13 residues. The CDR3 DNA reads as TGTGCCAGCAGGTCGGGGGAGGGAGAGACCCAGTACTTC. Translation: CASRSGEGETQYF.

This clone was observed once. This CDR3 reads CASSYTTIGAKNIQYF. The CDR3 region has the DNA TGTGCCAGCAGTTACACTACAATTGGAGCCAAAAACATTCAGTACTTC. V gene TRBV6-5 combines with J gene TRBJ2-4; D is ambiguous. The germline V gene encodes CDR1 MNHEY and CDR2 SVGAGI. This CDR3 region has 16 residues. Trimming removed 2 bases at V and 0 bases at J, with 11 bases between.

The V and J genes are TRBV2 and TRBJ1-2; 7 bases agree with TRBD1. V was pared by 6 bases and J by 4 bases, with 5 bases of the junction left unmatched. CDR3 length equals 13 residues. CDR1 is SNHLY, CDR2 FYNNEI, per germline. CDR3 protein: CASSPGTAYGYTF. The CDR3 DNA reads TGTGCCAGCAGCCCCGGGACAGCCTATGGCTACACCTTC.

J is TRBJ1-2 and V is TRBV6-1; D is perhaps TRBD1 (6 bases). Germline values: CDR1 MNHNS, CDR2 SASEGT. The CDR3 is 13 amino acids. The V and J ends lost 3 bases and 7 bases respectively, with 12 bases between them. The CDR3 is CASSDRGEAGYTF. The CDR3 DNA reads TGTGCCAGCAGTGACAGGGGAGAGGCTGGCTACACCTTC.

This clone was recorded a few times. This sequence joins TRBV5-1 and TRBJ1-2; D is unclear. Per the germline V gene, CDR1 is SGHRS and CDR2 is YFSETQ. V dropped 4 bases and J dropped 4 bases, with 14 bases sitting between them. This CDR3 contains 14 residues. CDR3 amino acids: CASSNGGGGYGYTF. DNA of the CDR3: TGCGCCAGCAGCAACGGAGGAGGAGGCTATGGCTACACCTTC.

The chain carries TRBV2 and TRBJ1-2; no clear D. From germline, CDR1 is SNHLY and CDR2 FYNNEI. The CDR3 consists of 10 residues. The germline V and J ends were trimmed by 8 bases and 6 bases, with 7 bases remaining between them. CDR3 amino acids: CASASDGYTF. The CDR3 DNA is TGTGCCAGCGCCTCGGATGGCTACACCTTC.

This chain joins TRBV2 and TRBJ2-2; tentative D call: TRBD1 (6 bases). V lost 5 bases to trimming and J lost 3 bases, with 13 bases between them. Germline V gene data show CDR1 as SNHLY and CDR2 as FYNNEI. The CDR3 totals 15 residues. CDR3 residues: CASSQSPGDTGELFF. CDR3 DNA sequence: TGTGCCAGCAGTCAAAGTCCAGGGGACACCGGGGAGCTGTTTTTT.

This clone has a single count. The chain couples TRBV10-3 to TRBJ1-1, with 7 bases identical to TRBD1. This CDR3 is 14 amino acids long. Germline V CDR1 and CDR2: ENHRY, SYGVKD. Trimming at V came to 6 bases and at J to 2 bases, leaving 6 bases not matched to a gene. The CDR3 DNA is TGTGCCATCAGCCCGGGACAGTTAAACACTGAAGCTTTCTTT. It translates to CAISPGQLNTEAFF.

The CDR3 protein is CASSVAREGGTLYGYTF. The CDR3, as DNA: TGTGCCAGCAGCGTAGCCCGGGAAGGCGGTACTCTTTATGGCTACACCTTC. The V call is TRBV9, the J call TRBJ1-2; D ambiguous. Germline CDR1 and CDR2: SGDLS and YYNGEE. This CDR3 has 17 residues. The V end lost 0 bases, the J end lost 5 bases, and 20 bases lay between the germline ends.

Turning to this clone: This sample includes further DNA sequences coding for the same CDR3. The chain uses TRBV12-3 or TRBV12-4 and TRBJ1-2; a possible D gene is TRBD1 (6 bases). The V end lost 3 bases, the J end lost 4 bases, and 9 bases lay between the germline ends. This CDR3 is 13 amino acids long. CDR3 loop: CASSLGGPYGYTF. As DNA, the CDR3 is TGTGCCAGCAGTTTGGGGGGGCCCTATGGCTACACCTTC.

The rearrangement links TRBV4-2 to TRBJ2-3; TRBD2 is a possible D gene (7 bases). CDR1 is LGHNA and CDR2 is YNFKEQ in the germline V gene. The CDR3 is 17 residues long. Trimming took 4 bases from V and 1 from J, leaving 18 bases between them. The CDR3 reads CASSPGGQKSGTDTQYF. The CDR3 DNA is TGTGCCAGCAGCCCCGGGGGGCAGAAGTCAGGCACAGATACGCAGTATTTT.

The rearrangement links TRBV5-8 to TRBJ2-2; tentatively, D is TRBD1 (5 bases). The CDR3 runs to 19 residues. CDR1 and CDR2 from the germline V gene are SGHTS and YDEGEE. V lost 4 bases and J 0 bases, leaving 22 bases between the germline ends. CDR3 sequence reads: CASSMGPFEPGTNTGELFF. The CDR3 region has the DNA TGTGCCAGCAGCATGGGGCCATTCGAGCCAGGGACGAACACCGGGGAGCTGTTTTTT.

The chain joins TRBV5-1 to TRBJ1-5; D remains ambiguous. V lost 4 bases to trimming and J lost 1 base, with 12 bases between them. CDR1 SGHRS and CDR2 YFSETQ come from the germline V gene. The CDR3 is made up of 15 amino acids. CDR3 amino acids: CASSPGLESNQPQHF. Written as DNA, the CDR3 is TGCGCCAGCAGCCCGGGTCTTGAGAGCAATCAGCCCCAGCATTTT.

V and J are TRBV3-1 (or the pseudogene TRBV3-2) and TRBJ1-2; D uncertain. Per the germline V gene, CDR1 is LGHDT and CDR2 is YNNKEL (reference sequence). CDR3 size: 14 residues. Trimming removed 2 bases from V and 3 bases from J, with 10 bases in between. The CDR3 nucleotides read TGTGCCAGCAGCCAACGGTCCAAACACTATGGCTACACCTTC. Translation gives CASSQRSKHYGYTF.

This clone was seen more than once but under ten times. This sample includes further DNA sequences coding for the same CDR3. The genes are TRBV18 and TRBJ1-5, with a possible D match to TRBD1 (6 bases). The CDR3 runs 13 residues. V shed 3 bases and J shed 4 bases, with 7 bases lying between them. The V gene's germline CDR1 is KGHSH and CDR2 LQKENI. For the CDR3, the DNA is TGTGCCAGCTCACCCGACAGGAATCAGCCCCAGCATTTT. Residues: CASSPDRNQPQHF.

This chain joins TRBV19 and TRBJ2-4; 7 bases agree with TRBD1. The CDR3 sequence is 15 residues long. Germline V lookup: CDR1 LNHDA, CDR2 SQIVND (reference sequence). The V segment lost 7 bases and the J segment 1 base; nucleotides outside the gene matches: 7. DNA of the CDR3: TGTGCCAGTAACCAACAGGGGTCGGCCAAAAACATTCAGTACTTC. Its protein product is CASNQQGSAKNIQYF.

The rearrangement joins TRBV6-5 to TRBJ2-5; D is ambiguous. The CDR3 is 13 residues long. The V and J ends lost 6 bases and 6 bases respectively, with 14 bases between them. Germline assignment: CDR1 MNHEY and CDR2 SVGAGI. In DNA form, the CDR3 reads TGTGCCAGCAGCATGACTCTCTCCCAGACCCAGTACTTC. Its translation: CASSMTLSQTQYF.